The T cell receptor beta chain described here comes from a study of graft-versus-host responses after intestinal transplantation. Study details: Recipients received multivisceral, liver-intestinal, or isolated intestinal transplants. Every recipient underwent anti-thymocyte globulin induction, then tacrolimus and steroids for roughly 3 years. Study conclusions and caveats: Researchers found peak circulating GvH clone levels linked to early post-transplant HvG declines. GvH clones were identified in recipient marrow, with some first appearing in ileum or blood.

This CDR3 region has 15 residues. CDR1 is MGHRA and CDR2 is YSYEKL in the germline V gene. The V end was cut by 0 bases, the J end by 1 base, with 7 bases between. Generated by immunoSEQ multiplex PCR, the TCRdb table keeps only in-frame clones and is missing some. Seen here are some 82,000 clones, more than 75% observed once, and the top ten hold around 8%. Worth noting for this clone: Its antigen remains unidentified.

This chain connects TRBV4-1 to TRBJ2-1, with D unresolved. The clonotype was recovered from a human donor who was the organ donor for an intestinal transplant. The source material was unstimulated CD8+ T cells sorted from spleen or lymph node cells, sampled before transplant. Here the CDR3 DNA reads TGCGCCAGCAGCCAAGAAGCGAGGTCCTACAATGAGCAGTTCTTC. This encodes CASSQEARSYNEQFF.